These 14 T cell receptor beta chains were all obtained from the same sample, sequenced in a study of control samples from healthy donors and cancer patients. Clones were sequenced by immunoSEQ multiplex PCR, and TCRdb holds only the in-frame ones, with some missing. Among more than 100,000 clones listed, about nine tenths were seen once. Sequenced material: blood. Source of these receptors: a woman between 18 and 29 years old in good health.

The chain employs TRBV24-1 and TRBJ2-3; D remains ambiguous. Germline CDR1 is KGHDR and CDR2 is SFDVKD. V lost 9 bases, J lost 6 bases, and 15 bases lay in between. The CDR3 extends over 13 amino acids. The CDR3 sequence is CATGQAGVDTQYF. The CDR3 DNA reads TGTGCCACCGGGCAGGCCGGAGTGGATACGCAGTATTTT.

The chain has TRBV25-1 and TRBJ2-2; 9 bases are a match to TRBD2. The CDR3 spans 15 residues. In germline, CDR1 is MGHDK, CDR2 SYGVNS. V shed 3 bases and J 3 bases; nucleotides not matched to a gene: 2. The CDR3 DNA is TGTGCCAGCAGTGACACTAGCGGGTACACCGGGGAGCTGTTTTTT. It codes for CASSDTSGYTGELFF.

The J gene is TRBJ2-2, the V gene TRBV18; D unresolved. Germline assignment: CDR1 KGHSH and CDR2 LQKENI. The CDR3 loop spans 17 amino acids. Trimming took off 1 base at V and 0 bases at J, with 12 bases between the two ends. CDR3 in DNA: TGTGCCAGCTCACCACGCGGACCGATGACGAACACCGGGGAGCTGTTTTTT. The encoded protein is CASSPRGPMTNTGELFF.

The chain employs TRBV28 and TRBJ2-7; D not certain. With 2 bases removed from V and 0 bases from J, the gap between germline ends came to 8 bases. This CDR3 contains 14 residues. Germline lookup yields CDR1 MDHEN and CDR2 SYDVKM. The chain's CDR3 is CASSLTAPSYEQYF. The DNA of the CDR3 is TGTGCCAGCAGTTTAACGGCGCCCTCCTACGAGCAGTACTTC. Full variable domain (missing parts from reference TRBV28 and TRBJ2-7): DVKVTQSSRYLVKRTGEKVFLECVQDMDHENMFWYRQDPGLGLRLIYFSYDVKMKEKGDIPEGYSVSREKKERFSLILESASTNQTSMYLCASSLTAPSYEQYFGPGTRLTVT.

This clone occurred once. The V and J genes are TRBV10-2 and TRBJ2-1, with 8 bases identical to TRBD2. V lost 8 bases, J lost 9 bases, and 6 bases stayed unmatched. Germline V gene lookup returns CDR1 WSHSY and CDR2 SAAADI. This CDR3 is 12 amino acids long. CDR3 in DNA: TGCGCCAGCTGGGTCCGGGGGGGTGAGCAGTTCTTC. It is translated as CASWVRGGEQFF.

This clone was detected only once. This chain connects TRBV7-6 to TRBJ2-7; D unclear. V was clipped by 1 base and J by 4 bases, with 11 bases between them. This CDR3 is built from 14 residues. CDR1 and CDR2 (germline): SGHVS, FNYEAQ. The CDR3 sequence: CASSLGSGQYEQYF. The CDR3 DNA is TGTGCCAGCAGCTTAGGGTCTGGGCAGTACGAGCAGTACTTC.

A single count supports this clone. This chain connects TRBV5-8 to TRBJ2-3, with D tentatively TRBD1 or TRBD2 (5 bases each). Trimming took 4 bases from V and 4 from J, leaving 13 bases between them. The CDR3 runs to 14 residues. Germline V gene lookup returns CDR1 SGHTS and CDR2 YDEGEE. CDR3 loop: CASSGGGRADTQYF. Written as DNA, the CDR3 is TGTGCCAGCAGCGGTGGAGGCAGGGCAGATACGCAGTATTTT.

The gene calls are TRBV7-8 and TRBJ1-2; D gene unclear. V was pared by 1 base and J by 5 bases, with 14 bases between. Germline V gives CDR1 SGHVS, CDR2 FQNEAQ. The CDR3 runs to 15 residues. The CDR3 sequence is CASSLEYGLVYGYTF. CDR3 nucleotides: TGTGCCAGCAGCTTAGAATACGGTTTGGTGTATGGCTACACCTTC.

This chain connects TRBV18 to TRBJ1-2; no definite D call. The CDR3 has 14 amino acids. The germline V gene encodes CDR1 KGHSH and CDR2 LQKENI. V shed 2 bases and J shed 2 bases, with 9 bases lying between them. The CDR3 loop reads CASSPSLSNYGYTF. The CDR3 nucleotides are TGTGCCAGCTCACCATCGCTTAGCAACTATGGCTACACCTTC. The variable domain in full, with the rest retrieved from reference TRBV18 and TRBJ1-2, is NAGVMQNPRHLVRRRGQEARLRCSPMKGHSHVYWYRQLPEEGLKFMVYLQKENIIDESGMPKERFSAEFPKEGPSILRIQQVVRGDSAAYFCASSPSLSNYGYTFGSGTRLTVV.

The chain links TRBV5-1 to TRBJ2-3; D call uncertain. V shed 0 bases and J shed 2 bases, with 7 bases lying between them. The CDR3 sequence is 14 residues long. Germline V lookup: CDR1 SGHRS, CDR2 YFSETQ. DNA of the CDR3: TGCGCCAGCAGCTTGGGGCTTATCACAGATACGCAGTATTTT. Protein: CASSLGLITDTQYF.

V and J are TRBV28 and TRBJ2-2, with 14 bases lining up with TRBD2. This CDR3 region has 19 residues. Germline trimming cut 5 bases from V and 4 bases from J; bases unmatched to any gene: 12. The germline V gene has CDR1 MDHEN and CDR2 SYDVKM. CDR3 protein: CASSQRLAGGPWGTGELFF. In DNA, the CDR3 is TGTGCCAGCAGTCAAAGACTAGCGGGGGGGCCGTGGGGCACCGGGGAGCTGTTTTTT.

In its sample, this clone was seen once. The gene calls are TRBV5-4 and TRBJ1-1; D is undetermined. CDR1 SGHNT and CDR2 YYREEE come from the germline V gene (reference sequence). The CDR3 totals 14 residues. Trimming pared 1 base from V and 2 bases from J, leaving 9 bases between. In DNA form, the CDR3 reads TGTGCCAGCAGCTTGAGTCCCAGCAACACTGAAGCTTTCTTT. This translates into CASSLSPSNTEAFF.

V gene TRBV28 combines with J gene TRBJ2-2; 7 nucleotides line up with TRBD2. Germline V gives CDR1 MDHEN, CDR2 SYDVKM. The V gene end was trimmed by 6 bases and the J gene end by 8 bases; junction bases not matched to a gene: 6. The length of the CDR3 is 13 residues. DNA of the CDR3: TGTGCCAGCAGCTTAGGGGAGGGAGGGGAGCTGTTTTTT. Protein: CASSLGEGGELFF.

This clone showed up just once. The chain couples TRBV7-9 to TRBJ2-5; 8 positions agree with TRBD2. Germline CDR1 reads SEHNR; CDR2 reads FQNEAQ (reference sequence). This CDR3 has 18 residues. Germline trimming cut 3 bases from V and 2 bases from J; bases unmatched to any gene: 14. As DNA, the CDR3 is TGTGCCAGCAGCTTTACTCCTGGGAAACGACTAGCGCAAGAGACCCAGTACTTC. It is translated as CASSFTPGKRLAQETQYF.